This T cell receptor (beta chain) was found in a study of blood T cell repertoires in COVID-19. At the level of the study: The United States, Italy and Spain supplied acute and convalescent COVID-19 samples. Sample material is recorded as cDNA or gDNA derived from T cells, B-cell-depleted T cells, or PBMCs.

Data came from immunoSEQ multiplex PCR; TCRdb stores just in-frame clones and leaves some out. The sample gives approximately 220,000 clones, about 86% of which show up once; 3.5% to 4% is in the top ten. V shed 2 bases, J shed 0 bases, and the junction held 1 base outside the gene matches. Germline V gene sequence: CDR1 KGHSH, CDR2 LQKENI. The CDR3 sequence is 14 residues long. This receptor was taken from a middle-aged woman with acute COVID-19. The V call is TRBV18, the J call TRBJ2-7, with 7 nucleotides matching TRBD1. Sequencing was performed on PBMCs or T cells enriched from blood (not recorded which). This CDR3 reads CASSPGDSSYEQYF. The CDR3 bases are TGTGCCAGCTCACCAGGGGACAGCTCCTACGAGCAGTACTTC. Based on the CDR3 plus reference TRBV18 and TRBJ2-7, the full variable domain is NAGVMQNPRHLVRRRGQEARLRCSPMKGHSHVYWYRQLPEEGLKFMVYLQKENIIDESGMPKERFSAEFPKEGPSILRIQQVVRGDSAAYFCASSPGDSSYEQYFGPGTRLTVT.